The clone carrying this TCR beta chain was seen once. Its antigen is as yet unknown. The entry originates in a study of cytomegalovirus exposure and HLA in healthy donors. Study-wide findings and caveats: High sensitivity and specificity were reportedly achieved when the classifier diagnosed cytomegalovirus status.

PCR primers comprised 60 Vbeta and 13 Jbeta primers. Measured with immunoSEQ multiplex PCR; TCRdb has only the in-frame clones, and not every one. The table shows about 150,000 clones, with about 68% occurring only once. The CDR3 contains 15 residues. The germline gives CDR1 MNHNS, CDR2 SASEGT. The V and J ends lost 10 bases and 5 bases, in that order; junction bases with no gene match: 14. The V call is TRBV6-1, the J call TRBJ2-5; 9 bases agree with TRBD2. The receptor comes from a man younger than 40 in good health and CMV-seronegative. The sequenced material came from PBMCs. In DNA form, the CDR3 reads TGTGCCACCCCGGGGGGAGCGGGGGGAGTTGAGACCCAGTACTTC. This codes for CATPGGAGGVETQYF.